This TCR beta chain is drawn from a study of shared clonotypes between healthy human individuals. With regard to this clone: Its antigen is unknown.

Clones were sequenced by immunoSEQ multiplex PCR, and TCRdb holds only the in-frame ones, with some missing. Of around 650,000 clones in the sample, about 95% were seen once. The study, taken as a whole, reports: Rarefaction showed sorted-subset sequencing was incomplete despite large depth. Across a handful of donors, naive CD4 shared around 5.1%, naive CD8 under 4%, memory CD4 roughly 2.4%, memory CD8 about 0.4%. Non-shared clonotypes showed lower generation probabilities than clonotypes common to all four donors.

The naive CD8 population came from CD45RO-negative cells selected for CCR7, without terminally differentiated effector memory CD45RA+ cells. V gave up 2 bases and J gave up 8 bases, with 13 bases separating them. Germline V CDR1 and CDR2: MRHNA, SNTAGT. This CDR3 contains 14 residues. The V and J genes are TRBV6-4 and TRBJ2-1; D may be TRBD1 or TRBD2 (5 bases each). Input material: naive CD8+ T cells sorted from blood. The clonotype originates from a woman in her twenties or thirties in good health. CDR3 residues: CASSDGRLGDEQFF. Written as DNA, the CDR3 is TGTGCCAGCAGTGACGGACGGTTGGGGGATGAGCAGTTCTTC.